The rows below give T cell receptor beta chains drawn from one sample of a study of T cell responses to AZD1222 COVID-19 vaccine. The data were produced by immunoSEQ multiplex PCR, yet TCRdb's version contains in-frame clones alone and is incomplete. The sample lists some 140,000 clones, more than 75% occurring once. The sequenced sample was peripheral blood, obtained on day 0 of AZD1222 vaccination. The receptor set was obtained from an adult in good health. CDR3s include the opening cysteine and the closing phenylalanine or tryptophan. Fields, in order: D gene, V gene, J gene, clone size, CDR3 DNA, CDR3 protein. A D gene is named only where the DNA matches it firmly. Where a row states a size, it is once, few, many or the class of an expanded clone; other rows omit it.

d_gene: NA; v_gene: TRBV12-3/TRBV12-4; j_gene: TRBJ1-2; abundance: NA; CDR3nt: TGTGCCAGCTTCATCACACGTCCTATGGGCTACACCTTC; CDR3aa: CASFITRPMGYTF
d_gene: TRBD1; v_gene: TRBV30; j_gene: TRBJ1-1; abundance: NA; CDR3nt: TGTGCCGGGACAGGGGGCCGACTTACCGCTACTGAAGCTTTCTTT; CDR3aa: CAGTGGRLTATEAFF
d_gene: NA; v_gene: TRBV6-5; j_gene: TRBJ2-3; abundance: NA; CDR3nt: TGTGCCAGCAGTTACAATTCGCAGGGGGGGGATACGCAGTATTTT; CDR3aa: CASSYNSQGGDTQYF
d_gene: TRBD2; v_gene: TRBV5-1; j_gene: TRBJ2-1; abundance: NA; CDR3nt: TGCGCCAGCAGCTCAAGCGGGGGGGCAACGATCGGCAATGAGCAGTTCTTC; CDR3aa: CASSSSGGATIGNEQFF
d_gene: NA; v_gene: TRBV6-6; j_gene: TRBJ1-5; abundance: NA; CDR3nt: TGTGCCAGCAGCCCTAAGCCTCGCGGAGGCAATCAGCCCCAGCATTTT; CDR3aa: CASSPKPRGGNQPQHF
d_gene: NA; v_gene: TRBV2; j_gene: TRBJ1-5; abundance: NA; CDR3nt: TGTGCCAGCAAGGGCCAGATCAATCAGCCCCAGCATTTT; CDR3aa: CASKGQINQPQHF
d_gene: TRBD1; v_gene: TRBV6-5; j_gene: TRBJ2-1; abundance: NA; CDR3nt: TGTGCCAGCAACCCGACAGGGGGTGCCAATGAGCAGTTCTTC; CDR3aa: CASNPTGGANEQFF
d_gene: TRBD1; v_gene: TRBV25-1; j_gene: TRBJ1-2; abundance: NA; CDR3nt: TGTGCCAGTACCCGCGGGACAGTGCATGGCTACACCTTC; CDR3aa: CASTRGTVHGYTF
d_gene: NA; v_gene: TRBV6-2/TRBV6-3; j_gene: TRBJ1-2; abundance: NA; CDR3nt: TGTGCCAGCAGTGCCCGAACAGGGTTTTTAAACTATGGCTACACCTTC; CDR3aa: CASSARTGFLNYGYTF
d_gene: NA; v_gene: TRBV5-1; j_gene: TRBJ1-2; abundance: NA; CDR3nt: TGCGCCAGCAGCTTGGATCTAGGACCCCGGAGGAACTATGGCTACACCTTC; CDR3aa: CASSLDLGPRRNYGYTF
d_gene: TRBD1; v_gene: TRBV19; j_gene: TRBJ1-3; abundance: NA; CDR3nt: TGTGCCAGTAGCCAATCACAGGGGCCTGGAAACACCATATATTTT; CDR3aa: CASSQSQGPGNTIYF
d_gene: NA; v_gene: TRBV28; j_gene: TRBJ1-1; abundance: NA; CDR3nt: TGTGCCAGCGGGACCGGGGGGGCCCAGGGAACTGAAGCTTTCTTT; CDR3aa: CASGTGGAQGTEAFF
d_gene: NA; v_gene: TRBV6-6; j_gene: TRBJ1-5; abundance: NA; CDR3nt: TGTGCCAGCAGGTCAGGGTGGCTTCAGCCCCAGCATTTT; CDR3aa: CASRSGWLQPQHF
d_gene: NA; v_gene: TRBV6-5; j_gene: TRBJ1-2; abundance: NA; CDR3nt: TGTGCCAGCAGCCAAGGCGGGTTTGTAGGCTATGGCTACACCTTC; CDR3aa: CASSQGGFVGYGYTF
d_gene: NA; v_gene: TRBV2; j_gene: TRBJ2-2; abundance: NA; CDR3nt: TGTGCCAGCAGTGAAGCGCGGGCCGCCCGGACCGGGGAGCTGTTTTTT; CDR3aa: CASSEARAARTGELFF
d_gene: TRBD2; v_gene: TRBV5-1; j_gene: TRBJ2-2; abundance: NA; CDR3nt: TGCGCCAGCAGCTCGGGACTACCGAACACCGGGGAGCTGTTTTTT; CDR3aa: CASSSGLPNTGELFF
d_gene: NA; v_gene: TRBV27; j_gene: TRBJ2-7; abundance: once; CDR3nt: TGTGCCAGCAGTTCCCCGGTGGGTCCGGGCGAGCAGTACTTC; CDR3aa: CASSSPVGPGEQYF
d_gene: NA; v_gene: TRBV30; j_gene: TRBJ2-2; abundance: NA; CDR3nt: TGTGCCTGGGTTGGTAGCAGGGGTGTGAACACCGGGGAGCTGTTTTTT; CDR3aa: CAWVGSRGVNTGELFF
d_gene: TRBD1; v_gene: TRBV7-9; j_gene: TRBJ1-5; abundance: NA; CDR3nt: TGTGCCAGCAGCCCCGGGACAGGGTATCAGCCCCAGCATTTT; CDR3aa: CASSPGTGYQPQHF
d_gene: NA; v_gene: TRBV2; j_gene: TRBJ2-4; abundance: NA; CDR3nt: TGTGCCAGCAGTCCGGTGTCAGCCAAAAACATTCAGTACTTC; CDR3aa: CASSPVSAKNIQYF
d_gene: NA; v_gene: TRBV10-3; j_gene: TRBJ1-6; abundance: once; CDR3nt: TGTGCCATCAGAACAGACCGGAATTCACCCCTCCACTTT; CDR3aa: CAIRTDRNSPLHF
d_gene: NA; v_gene: TRBV7-9; j_gene: TRBJ1-1; abundance: NA; CDR3nt: TGTGCCAGCAGTCCAATAGACACTGAAGCTTTCTTT; CDR3aa: CASSPIDTEAFF
d_gene: NA; v_gene: TRBV19; j_gene: TRBJ2-5; abundance: once; CDR3nt: TGTGCCAGTAGTATAGGTTGGCAAGAGACCCAGTACTTC; CDR3aa: CASSIGWQETQYF
d_gene: NA; v_gene: TRBV2; j_gene: TRBJ2-1; abundance: NA; CDR3nt: TGTGCCACTACCTCGGCCAGACACAATGAGCAGTTCTTC; CDR3aa: CATTSARHNEQFF
d_gene: TRBD1; v_gene: TRBV6-4; j_gene: TRBJ2-1; abundance: NA; CDR3nt: TGTGCCAGCAGTGACGGGACAGGGCATAATCATGAGCAGTTCTTC; CDR3aa: CASSDGTGHNHEQFF
d_gene: NA; v_gene: TRBV27; j_gene: TRBJ2-7; abundance: NA; CDR3nt: TGTGCCAGCAGCCACAGGGGGGGAGAGCAGTACTTC; CDR3aa: CASSHRGGEQYF
d_gene: NA; v_gene: TRBV7-2; j_gene: TRBJ1-1; abundance: NA; CDR3nt: TGTGCCAGCAGCTTAGCGCACAGGGATCGAAGTGAAGCTTTCTTT; CDR3aa: CASSLAHRDRSEAFF
d_gene: NA; v_gene: TRBV18; j_gene: TRBJ1-3; abundance: NA; CDR3nt: TGTGCCAGCTCACCACCGATGACAGGTGGCCTATATTTT; CDR3aa: CASSPPMTGGLYF
d_gene: TRBD1; v_gene: TRBV28; j_gene: TRBJ1-4; abundance: once; CDR3nt: TGTGCCAGCAGACCCTCAGTGGGACAGGGGGATAGTGAAAAACTGTTTTTT; CDR3aa: CASRPSVGQGDSEKLFF
d_gene: NA; v_gene: TRBV28; j_gene: TRBJ1-6; abundance: NA; CDR3nt: TGTGCCAGCAGAACCGAGAGGGGTGGAAATTCACCCCTCCACTTT; CDR3aa: CASRTERGGNSPLHF
d_gene: NA; v_gene: TRBV7-2; j_gene: TRBJ1-2; abundance: NA; CDR3nt: TGTGCCAGCAGCTCTTTAACGGGCTACACCTTC; CDR3aa: CASSSLTGYTF
d_gene: TRBD1; v_gene: TRBV7-2; j_gene: TRBJ2-7; abundance: NA; CDR3nt: TGTGCCAGCAGCTTCCTTGGGCCCCAAACCGGGACAGGGAGAAACGAGCAGTACTTC; CDR3aa: CASSFLGPQTGTGRNEQYF
d_gene: NA; v_gene: TRBV14; j_gene: TRBJ1-2; abundance: NA; CDR3nt: TGTGCCAGCAGCCAAGATTGGGCTATCTATGGCTACACCTTC; CDR3aa: CASSQDWAIYGYTF
d_gene: TRBD1; v_gene: TRBV28; j_gene: TRBJ2-7; abundance: once; CDR3nt: TGTGCCAGCAGTTTCAGGGACAGAGTCCCCTACGAGCAGTACTTC; CDR3aa: CASSFRDRVPYEQYF
d_gene: TRBD2; v_gene: TRBV5-1; j_gene: TRBJ2-1; abundance: NA; CDR3nt: TGCGCCAGCAGCTTGGCGGTACTAGCGGGAGGCCGAGAGCAGTTCTTC; CDR3aa: CASSLAVLAGGREQFF
d_gene: NA; v_gene: TRBV7-7; j_gene: TRBJ2-1; abundance: NA; CDR3nt: TGTGCTAGCAGCTTAGGTGTGGGAACCTACAATGAGCAGTTCTTC; CDR3aa: CASSLGVGTYNEQFF
d_gene: NA; v_gene: TRBV27; j_gene: TRBJ1-5; abundance: NA; CDR3nt: TGTGCCAGCAGTTTTGTAGGGGGGGGTCAGCCCCAGCATTTT; CDR3aa: CASSFVGGGQPQHF
d_gene: TRBD1; v_gene: TRBV20-1; j_gene: TRBJ1-6; abundance: NA; CDR3nt: TGCAGTGCTAGGGGACAGGCACCCCTCCACTTT; CDR3aa: CSARGQAPLHF
d_gene: NA; v_gene: TRBV2; j_gene: TRBJ1-5; abundance: once; CDR3nt: TGTGCCAGCAGTGAACGGGAGGGGCGCAATCAGCCCCAGCATTTT; CDR3aa: CASSEREGRNQPQHF
d_gene: TRBD1; v_gene: TRBV4-3; j_gene: TRBJ2-5; abundance: NA; CDR3nt: TGCGCCAGCAGCCAAGATCTAAGGACAGGTGGGACCCAGTACTTC; CDR3aa: CASSQDLRTGGTQYF
d_gene: NA; v_gene: TRBV5-6; j_gene: TRBJ1-2; abundance: NA; CDR3nt: TGTGCCAGCAGCTTGGGGGCTTTACCGAAATATGGCTACACCTTC; CDR3aa: CASSLGALPKYGYTF
d_gene: TRBD2; v_gene: TRBV5-1; j_gene: TRBJ2-7; abundance: NA; CDR3nt: TGCGCCAGCAGCCCCCGGGTAGCGGGGTACAGAGAGCAGTACTTC; CDR3aa: CASSPRVAGYREQYF
d_gene: TRBD1; v_gene: TRBV29-1; j_gene: TRBJ2-7; abundance: NA; CDR3nt: TGCAGCGTTGATGGGGACAGGGCCTACGAGCAGTACTTC; CDR3aa: CSVDGDRAYEQYF
d_gene: NA; v_gene: TRBV24-1; j_gene: TRBJ1-2; abundance: NA; CDR3nt: TGTGCCACCAGTGACCAGGTTGGATACACCTTC; CDR3aa: CATSDQVGYTF
d_gene: TRBD1; v_gene: TRBV6-5; j_gene: TRBJ2-3; abundance: NA; CDR3nt: TGTGCCAGCAGGGACAGGGGGCTGACAGATACGCAGTATTTT; CDR3aa: CASRDRGLTDTQYF
d_gene: NA; v_gene: TRBV7-8; j_gene: TRBJ2-4; abundance: NA; CDR3nt: TGTGCCAGCAGCTTAGGGGGGGCTGATGGAAACATTCAGTACTTC; CDR3aa: CASSLGGADGNIQYF
d_gene: NA; v_gene: TRBV6-5; j_gene: TRBJ1-1; abundance: NA; CDR3nt: TGTGCCAGCAGTTACTCAATGGACGGGAGCACTGAAGCTTTCTTT; CDR3aa: CASSYSMDGSTEAFF
d_gene: TRBD2; v_gene: TRBV5-4; j_gene: TRBJ2-2; abundance: NA; CDR3nt: TGTGCCAGCAGCTTAGGGACTAGCGACACCGGGGAGCTGTTTTTT; CDR3aa: CASSLGTSDTGELFF
d_gene: NA; v_gene: TRBV7-9; j_gene: TRBJ2-1; abundance: NA; CDR3nt: TGTGCCAGCAGCCCCGGGGGAAATTCCTACAATGAGCAGTTCTTC; CDR3aa: CASSPGGNSYNEQFF
d_gene: NA; v_gene: TRBV9; j_gene: TRBJ1-2; abundance: once; CDR3nt: TGTGCCAGCGGAGGTCCGTTGGGCTATGGCTACACCTTC; CDR3aa: CASGGPLGYGYTF
d_gene: TRBD2; v_gene: TRBV30; j_gene: TRBJ2-7; abundance: few; CDR3nt: TGTGCCTGGACGGGGGGAACCTACGAGCAGTACTTC; CDR3aa: CAWTGGTYEQYF
d_gene: NA; v_gene: TRBV27; j_gene: TRBJ1-2; abundance: NA; CDR3nt: TGTGCCAGCAGTCCGATTGACAGGAACTATGGCTACACCTTC; CDR3aa: CASSPIDRNYGYTF
d_gene: NA; v_gene: TRBV2; j_gene: TRBJ1-4; abundance: NA; CDR3nt: TGTGCCAGCAGAGGCGGGGGCAACCATGAAAAACTGTTTTTT; CDR3aa: CASRGGGNHEKLFF
d_gene: NA; v_gene: TRBV28; j_gene: TRBJ1-2; abundance: NA; CDR3nt: TGTGCCAGCACCGCAGGGGTGCGGGGCTACACCTTC; CDR3aa: CASTAGVRGYTF
d_gene: NA; v_gene: TRBV2; j_gene: TRBJ1-2; abundance: NA; CDR3nt: TGTGCCAGCAGTGTGGACGGATACTATGGCTACACCTTC; CDR3aa: CASSVDGYYGYTF
d_gene: TRBD1; v_gene: TRBV3-1/TRBV3-2; j_gene: TRBJ1-1; abundance: NA; CDR3nt: TGTGCCAGCAGCCGGACAGGGGATACTGAAGCTTTCTTT; CDR3aa: CASSRTGDTEAFF
d_gene: TRBD1; v_gene: TRBV7-3; j_gene: TRBJ1-2; abundance: NA; CDR3nt: TGTGCCAGCAGCTTAAGGGGCGACAGGGGCTATGGCTACACCTTC; CDR3aa: CASSLRGDRGYGYTF
d_gene: TRBD1; v_gene: TRBV28; j_gene: TRBJ2-1; abundance: NA; CDR3nt: TGTGCCGGCCAGGGGGCGGAGGGGGCCTACAATGAGCAGTTCTTC; CDR3aa: CAGQGAEGAYNEQFF
d_gene: NA; v_gene: TRBV24-1; j_gene: TRBJ1-2; abundance: NA; CDR3nt: TGTGCCACCAGTGATTCCAACATCTATGGCTACACCTTC; CDR3aa: CATSDSNIYGYTF
d_gene: NA; v_gene: TRBV10-2; j_gene: TRBJ1-1; abundance: NA; CDR3nt: TGCGCCAGCAGAACGGGACCGGTCACTGAAGCTTTCTTT; CDR3aa: CASRTGPVTEAFF